Detailed here is one TCR beta chain. Assay used: immunoSEQ multiplex PCR; TCRdb lists only in-frame clones, some missing. The sample lists about 180,000 clones; approximately 85% were seen once. This sample is drawn from a study of blood T cell repertoires in COVID-19. Study-wide context: PBMCs, B-cell-depleted T cells, or T cells provided the cDNA or gDNA that made up the material.

Germline assignment: CDR1 MNHEY and CDR2 SVGEGT. CDR3 length: 18 amino acids. The germline V and J ends were trimmed by 2 bases and 0 bases, with 19 bases remaining between them. This TCR was recovered from a human donor with active or convalescent COVID-19. The donor label of this sample is uncertain. The V and J genes are TRBV6-2 or TRBV6-3 and TRBJ1-2; D is perhaps TRBD1 (5 bases). Material: peripheral blood. The CDR3 sequence: CASSYLGGAESANYGYTF. CDR3 DNA sequence: TGTGCCAGCAGTTACCTCGGAGGGGCCGAGTCAGCTAACTATGGCTACACCTTC.